Below, 30 T cell receptor beta chains from the same sample are listed, as sequenced in a study of identical twins. From the 5' RACE reads, TCRdb called clonotypes with MiXCR, one entry per CDR3 protein. The table lists about 330,000 distinct CDR3 sequences, roughly an eighth of them singletons, with around 6.9% in the top ten. These data were also filed under a second study, of yellow fever vaccine responses in identical twins.

The sequenced sample consisted of CD8+ T cells sorted from blood. The receptor source for this set is a woman aged 18-29 years in good health.

The chain carries TRBV2 and TRBJ1-1, with D tentatively TRBD1 (5 bases). This CDR3 region has 12 residues. The germline V gene has CDR1 SNHLY and CDR2 FYNNEI. V was trimmed by 5 bases and J by 8 bases, leaving 12 bases between them. CDR3 bases: TGTGCCAGCAGTCAGGGATTCAACGAAGCTTTCTTT. It is translated as CASSQGFNEAFF.

The gene calls are TRBV6-1 and TRBJ2-1; no reliable D call. Trimming removed 3 bases at V and 1 base at J, with 13 bases between. The CDR3 extends over 16 amino acids. Germline-derived CDR1 and CDR2 are MNHNS and SASEGT. DNA for the CDR3: TGTGCCAGCAGTGACAATCTAGGGCGGTCCTACAATGAGCAGTTCTTC. Protein product: CASSDNLGRSYNEQFF.

The CDR3 nucleotides read TGTGCCAGCAGCCAGTCCGACAGGACATCTGAAGCTTTCTTT. It translates to CASSQSDRTSEAFF. The chain is built from TRBV14 and TRBJ1-1, with D possibly matching TRBD1 (6 bases). The V gene lost 3 bases and the J gene lost 6 bases, with 14 bases spanning the gap. The CDR3 spans 14 residues. The germline CDR1 and CDR2 sequences are SGHDN and FVKESK.

V and J are TRBV20-1 and TRBJ2-1; D is unclear. CDR3 length: 15 amino acids. The germline gives CDR1 DFQATT, CDR2 SNEGSKA (reference sequence). V lost 6 bases, J lost 0 bases, and 15 bases lay in between. DNA for the CDR3: TGCAGTGCCTCCTTGGGTGGGTCCTCCTACAATGAGCAGTTCTTC. Encoded protein: CSASLGGSSYNEQFF.

V and J are TRBV28 and TRBJ2-1; 8 nucleotides match TRBD1. Germline loops: CDR1 MDHEN, CDR2 SYDVKM. This CDR3 is built from 14 residues. J lost 9 bases, V lost 3 bases, and 7 bases had no gene match. The DNA of the CDR3 is TGTGCCAGCAGTTTCAGGACAGGGCAAGTTGAGCAGTTCTTC. This sequence encodes CASSFRTGQVEQFF.

The table lists this clonotype with a few counts. The V and J genes are TRBV6-2 or TRBV6-3 and TRBJ2-3, with 12 positions matching TRBD2. Germline CDR1 is MNHEY and CDR2 is SVGEGT. The length of the CDR3 is 15 residues. V was pared by 7 bases and J by 7 bases, with 9 bases of the junction left unmatched. The CDR3 here is CASTQTSGSLNTQYF. DNA for the CDR3: TGTGCCAGCACCCAGACTAGCGGGAGTTTGAATACGCAGTATTTT.

The rearrangement links TRBV20-1 to TRBJ2-7; D perhaps matches TRBD2 (6 bases). This CDR3 has 14 amino acids. V gave up 5 bases and J gave up 1 base, with 15 bases separating them. Germline V gives CDR1 DFQATT, CDR2 SNEGSKA (reference sequence). DNA for the CDR3: TGCAGTGCTCCCATGGGGGGAAGGTCCTACGAGCAGTACTTC. It yields the protein CSAPMGGRSYEQYF.

This clonotype was seen only a few times. In DNA form, the CDR3 reads TGTGCCAGTAGTCCGACGGTAAGCTCCTACAATGAGCAGTTCTTC. As protein: CASSPTVSSYNEQFF. The rearrangement joins TRBV19 to TRBJ2-1; D gene uncertain. The CDR3 totals 15 residues. Trimming pared 5 bases from V and 0 bases from J, leaving 11 bases between. Per germline, CDR1 LNHDA and CDR2 SQIVND (reference sequence).

The chain combines TRBV4-1 with TRBJ1-1; the D gene is possibly TRBD1 (5 bases). The CDR3 consists of 14 residues. The germline V and J ends were trimmed by 1 base and 8 bases, with 14 bases remaining between them. Germline loops: CDR1 MGHRA, CDR2 YSYEKL. CDR3 protein: CASSQVKDIHEAFF. CDR3 sequence (DNA): TGCGCCAGCAGCCAAGTAAAGGACATACACGAAGCTTTCTTT.

V usage is TRBV4-1 and J usage is TRBJ2-2, with D tentatively TRBD2 (6 bases). Germline values: CDR1 MGHRA, CDR2 YSYEKL. Trimming took off 0 bases at V and 7 bases at J, with 24 bases between the two ends. The CDR3 covers 19 residues. The CDR3: CASSQEVVVSAGRGGELFF. For the CDR3, the DNA is TGCGCCAGCAGCCAAGAAGTCGTCGTTTCGGCGGGACGTGGCGGGGAGCTGTTTTTT.

The CDR3 reads CASSQSTGSSYEQYF. The CDR3 DNA sequence: TGCGCCAGCAGCCAATCGACAGGGTCTTCCTACGAGCAGTACTTC. This chain uses TRBV4-1 with TRBJ2-7; 7 positions agree with TRBD1. The CDR3 totals 15 residues. Germline V gene sequence: CDR1 MGHRA, CDR2 YSYEKL. With 2 bases clipped from V and 1 base from J, the junction kept 5 bases outside the gene matches.

The chain has TRBV4-1 and TRBJ1-6; TRBD1 matches 7 bases. V lost 2 bases and J lost 6; bases outside the gene matches: 4. Germline CDR1 reads MGHRA; CDR2 reads YSYEKL. The CDR3 has 15 residues. For the CDR3, the DNA is TGCGCCAGCAGCCAATTCCGGGACAGTAATTCACCCCTCCACTTT. Translating gives CASSQFRDSNSPLHF.

The table lists this clonotype with many counts. The V and J genes are TRBV27 and TRBJ2-4; perhaps TRBD1 as D (5 bases). The V and J ends lost 7 bases and 0 bases respectively, with 22 bases between them. CDR1 and CDR2 (germline): MNHEY, SMNVEV (reference sequence). The CDR3 runs 18 residues. The chain's CDR3 is CASTDDKDKRLAKNIQYF. CDR3 in DNA: TGTGCCAGCACCGATGACAAGGACAAACGACTAGCCAAAAACATTCAGTACTTC.

This clonotype came up a few times. CDR3 sequence (DNA): TGTGCCACCAGTCAGGAGACAGTGCCCTACCAAGAGACCCAGTACTTC. The encoded protein is CATSQETVPYQETQYF. The gene calls are TRBV15 and TRBJ2-5; maybe TRBD1 (5 bases). The CDR3 is 16 amino acids. Trimming left V 6 bases short and J 0 bases short, with 17 bases between. Germline CDR1 LNHNV, CDR2 YYDKDF (reference sequence).

This clonotype has a count of ten or more. The chain combines TRBV2 with TRBJ2-2, with 8 bases fitting TRBD2. This CDR3 has 15 residues. Looked up from germline, CDR1 is SNHLY and CDR2 is FYNNEI. Losses at the gene ends were 1 base for V and 3 bases for J; bases not matched to a gene: 1. The CDR3 DNA is TGTGCCAGCAGTGAAGACGGGGGGGACACCGGGGAGCTGTTTTTT. This encodes CASSEDGGDTGELFF.

This clonotype was seen many times. The chain employs TRBV29-1 and TRBJ2-6; TRBD1 aligns across 8 bases. This CDR3 spans 14 amino acids. V lost 7 bases, J lost 2 bases, and 4 bases stayed unmatched. The V gene's germline CDR1 is SQVTM and CDR2 ANQGSEA. CDR3 loop: CSARTGTGANVLTF. CDR3 nucleotides: TGCAGCGCCAGGACAGGGACTGGGGCCAACGTCCTGACTTTC.

This clonotype appeared a few times. V is TRBV6-2 or TRBV6-3 and J is TRBJ2-2, with TRBD1 matching 7 bases. In germline, CDR1 is MNHEY, CDR2 SVGEGT. J was trimmed by 3 bases and V by 5 bases; bases with no gene match: 6. The CDR3 loop spans 15 amino acids. CDR3 region: CASSQGGSDTGELFF. CDR3 bases: TGTGCCAGCAGTCAAGGGGGCTCGGACACCGGGGAGCTGTTTTTT.

This clonotype showed up just a few times. The chain combines TRBV10-2 with TRBJ2-7; D is unresolved. Looked up from germline, CDR1 is WSHSY and CDR2 is SAAADI. The CDR3 loop spans 14 amino acids. V was cut by 2 bases and J by 6 bases, with 14 bases left in between. In nucleotides, the CDR3 is TGCGCCAGCAGTGAGACGGACCCCAACGGCGAGCAGTACTTC. It encodes CASSETDPNGEQYF.

V gene TRBV5-1 combines with J gene TRBJ1-1; D gene ambiguous. V was pared by 4 bases and J by 0 bases, with 16 bases between. Germline CDR1 reads SGHRS; CDR2 reads YFSETQ. CDR3 length: 16 amino acids. CDR3 nucleotides: TGCGCCAGCAGCCCGACGCAGCGAGGGATGAACACTGAAGCTTTCTTT. This sequence encodes CASSPTQRGMNTEAFF.

In this sample, this clonotype turned up a few times. This chain uses TRBV14 with TRBJ2-3; D remains ambiguous. The CDR3 has 13 residues. Trimming shortened V by 0 bases and J by 4 bases, and 5 bases separated the two germline ends. Germline V CDR1 and CDR2: SGHDN, FVKESK. The CDR3 here is CASSQEFPDTQYF. The DNA of the CDR3 is TGTGCCAGCAGCCAAGAGTTCCCAGATACGCAGTATTTT.

This clonotype was seen a handful of times. The rearrangement links TRBV29-1 to TRBJ2-3, with unresolved D. Trimming removed 3 bases from V and 7 bases from J, with 5 bases in between. Looked up from germline, CDR1 is SQVTM and CDR2 is ANQGSEA. CDR3 length: 10 residues. The CDR3 DNA follows: TGCAGCGTTGAGGCAAATACGCAGTATTTT. Translation: CSVEANTQYF.

This clonotype was seen only a few times. This chain uses TRBV20-1 with TRBJ2-7; tentatively, D is TRBD2 (6 bases). Germline V gene sequence: CDR1 DFQATT, CDR2 SNEGSKA (reference sequence). V lost 4 bases to trimming and J lost 3 bases, with 19 bases between them. This CDR3 is built from 15 residues. In DNA form, the CDR3 reads TGCAGTGCTACCCTTAGGCGGGATTCCGTCTACGAGCAGTACTTC. As protein: CSATLRRDSVYEQYF.

This clonotype has only a few counts. The genes are TRBV15 and TRBJ2-3; 8 nucleotides align to TRBD2. This CDR3 comprises 16 residues. V trimming: 0 bases; J trimming: 0 bases; junction bases outside the gene matches: 2. Looked up from germline, CDR1 is LNHNV and CDR2 is YYDKDF (reference sequence). CDR3 coding DNA: TGTGCCACCAGCAGAGATGCGGGGGGAAGCACAGATACGCAGTATTTT. It is translated as CATSRDAGGSTDTQYF.

This chain uses TRBV7-6 with TRBJ2-7, with D tentatively TRBD2 (6 bases). CDR3 length: 14 amino acids. From germline, CDR1 is SGHVS and CDR2 FNYEAQ. Trimming left V 2 bases short and J 3 bases short, with 11 bases between. The CDR3 nucleotides are TGTGCCAGCAGCTTACGCGTTAGCGGCTACGAGCAGTACTTC. Its translation is CASSLRVSGYEQYF.

Points on this clonotype: A read error may be the cause here, since a much bigger clone is one base away. The rearrangement links TRBV12-3 or TRBV12-4 to TRBJ2-7, with D hard to call. Trimming removed 0 bases at V and 3 bases at J, with 9 bases between. CDR3 length: 14 amino acids. The CDR3 is CASSLAQMGYEQYF. The CDR3 nucleotides read TGTGCCAGCAGTTTAGCGCAAATGGGCTACGAGCAGTACTTC.

This clonotype turned up a few times. This chain connects TRBV4-1 to TRBJ2-7, with D hard to call. Trimming cost V 0 bases and J 3 bases, with 3 bases left between them. Germline CDR1 is MGHRA and CDR2 is YSYEKL. The CDR3 is 12 residues long. Here the CDR3 reads CASSQDYYEQYF. Here the CDR3 DNA reads TGCGCCAGCAGCCAAGACTACTACGAGCAGTACTTC.

This clonotype was seen more than once but under ten times. V gene TRBV2 combines with J gene TRBJ2-7, with D unclear. Between the trimmed V and J ends, which lost 6 bases and 4 bases, there was a span of 13 bases. The CDR3 has 13 residues. The germline V gene encodes CDR1 SNHLY and CDR2 FYNNEI. The CDR3 DNA is TGTGCCAGCAGGTCGGGTGTCGGTTACGAGCAGTACTTC. Its protein product is CASRSGVGYEQYF.

V usage is TRBV10-3 and J usage is TRBJ2-7; D call uncertain. CDR3 length: 16 residues. Trimming pared 3 bases from V and 3 bases from J, leaving 18 bases between. Germline loops: CDR1 ENHRY, CDR2 SYGVKD. CDR3 bases: TGTGCCATCAGTGACCCCACTCTTTCGAGTCTCTACGAGCAGTACGTC. It encodes CAISDPTLSSLYEQYV.

This sequence joins TRBV7-3 and TRBJ1-1; D uncertain. Germline assignment: CDR1 SGHTA and CDR2 FQGTGA. Trimming took 3 bases from V and 2 from J, leaving 7 bases between them. This CDR3 is 13 amino acids long. Written as DNA, the CDR3 is TGTGCCAGCAGCTTGTATCCAAACACTGAAGCTTTCTTT. This sequence encodes CASSLYPNTEAFF.

This clonotype was found a few times. The genes are TRBV2 and TRBJ2-1; D tentatively reads TRBD1 or TRBD2 (5 bases each). V dropped 3 bases and J dropped 4 bases, with 16 bases sitting between them. The CDR3 is 16 amino acids. Germline CDR1 SNHLY, CDR2 FYNNEI. CDR3 in amino acids: CASSEQTGARYNEQFF. CDR3 coding DNA: TGTGCCAGCAGTGAGCAAACCGGGGCCAGATACAATGAGCAGTTCTTC.